The clone carrying this T cell receptor (beta chain) has ten or more counts. The target antigen is unknown. Uncontrolled infection, other autoimmune disease, pregnancy or lactation barred patients from enrollment. The PBMCs were sourced from fresh peripheral blood (about 10 ml). The data were taken from a study of T cells in Graves' hyperthyroidism and ophthalmopathy. Study context: It was at initial diagnosis, before any treatment, that peripheral blood was collected.

Regarding the study as a whole: Ophthalmopathy, as predicted by the model, came a median 6.5 months after the prediction.

TCR beta CDR3 regions were amplified from RNA. HTBI primers were the set used in a first-round RT-PCR of the TCR CDR3. One entry per CDR3 protein results from TCRdb running MiXCR on the multiplex PCR reads. This table holds about 150,000 distinct CDR3 sequences, more than 20% found once. The CDR3 runs to 16 residues. Germline CDR1 reads KGHSH; CDR2 reads LQKENI. The V gene end was trimmed by 2 bases and the J gene end by 2 bases; junction bases not matched to a gene: 6. The specimen sequenced was blood. This clonotype was obtained from a woman aged 45-59 years with Graves' hyperthyroidism that later progressed to Graves' ophthalmopathy. V and J are TRBV18 and TRBJ1-5; 7 bases are a match to TRBD1. The CDR3 spells CASSPSRQGGNQPQHF. The DNA of the CDR3 is TGTGCCAGCTCACCAAGCCGACAGGGTGGCAATCAGCCCCAGCATTTT.